These 15 T cell receptor beta chains were sequenced from one sample in a study of monozygotic twins with inflammatory bowel disease. TCRdb reprocessed the 5' RACE reads; each CDR3 protein has one entry and no DNA is given. This sample contains roughly 150,000 distinct CDR3 sequences. The sequenced material came from blood. Receptor source: a human donor with ulcerative colitis or Crohn's disease, or a healthy co-twin of an affected twin (not recorded which).

The V and J genes are TRBV7-2 and TRBJ1-4. This CDR3 comprises 16 residues. The germline V gene has CDR1 SGHTA and CDR2 FQGNSA. The CDR3 loop reads CASSLAGVAANEKLFF.

The chain uses TRBV12-3 or TRBV12-4 and TRBJ2-5; the D call from TCRdb, TRBD2, cannot be confirmed without DNA. There are 15 residues in the CDR3. CDR3 loop: CASSLQAGGQETQYF.

The chain is built from TRBV19 and TRBJ1-3. CDR3 length equals 15 residues. The germline CDR1 and CDR2 sequences are LNHDA and SQIVND (reference sequence). The CDR3 region is CASKSSLDSGNTIYF.

V is TRBV6-5 and J is TRBJ1-2. Germline CDR1 MNHEY, CDR2 SVGAGI. The CDR3 spans 14 residues. CDR3 residues: CASSYSRGWLGYTF.

This sequence joins TRBV10-3 and TRBJ2-7. Germline lookup yields CDR1 ENHRY and CDR2 SYGVKD. The CDR3 spans 13 residues. CDR3 sequence reads: CAISESADYEQYF.

The chain joins TRBV5-1 to TRBJ2-2; TCRdb's assignment of TRBD2 cannot be checked, as there is no DNA. Per germline, CDR1 SGHRS and CDR2 YFSETQ. The CDR3 runs to 16 residues. CDR3 sequence: CASSSQGPERGGELFF.

V gene TRBV4-3 combines with J gene TRBJ2-1. Germline V CDR1 and CDR2: LGHNA, YSLEER. This CDR3 region has 15 residues. CDR3 residues: CASSQDWRLSNEQFF.

The chain couples TRBV5-1 to TRBJ2-7. Germline V gene sequence: CDR1 SGHRS, CDR2 YFSETQ. The CDR3 has 13 residues. The CDR3 sequence is CAISLLPVYEQYF.

The rearrangement links TRBV5-1 to TRBJ2-2; TCRdb calls TRBD1, which cannot be checked without DNA. CDR1 and CDR2 (germline): SGHRS, YFSETQ. The CDR3 spans 15 residues. CDR3 loop: CASSSNTGTTGELFF.

V usage is TRBV10-3 and J usage is TRBJ1-2; the D call from TCRdb, TRBD1, cannot be confirmed without DNA. The CDR3 is made up of 13 amino acids. Germline CDR1 is ENHRY and CDR2 is SYGVKD. CDR3 region: CAMSNGINYGYTF.

The genes are TRBV5-4 and TRBJ2-6; TCRdb's D call of TRBD1 is untestable without DNA. Germline V gene sequence: CDR1 SGHNT, CDR2 YYREEE (reference sequence). This CDR3 has 16 amino acids. CDR3 protein: CASSLRQAMGANVLTF.

The V and J genes are TRBV28 and TRBJ1-5; there is no DNA to check the TCRdb D call of TRBD1. CDR1 MDHEN and CDR2 SYDVKM come from the germline V gene. CDR3 length equals 15 residues. The CDR3 loop reads CASSLSRPGGGPQHF.

V gene TRBV7-3 combines with J gene TRBJ2-1; TCRdb's D gene call, TRBD1, goes unchecked for lack of DNA. This CDR3 comprises 17 residues. Germline V gene data show CDR1 as SGHTA and CDR2 as FQGTGA. The CDR3 sequence: CASSPRTGTGYYNEQFF.

This chain connects TRBV24-1 to TRBJ2-1; the TRBD2 assignment by TCRdb is unverifiable without DNA. CDR1 and CDR2 (germline): KGHDR, SFDVKD. The CDR3 totals 16 residues. CDR3 protein: CATSDSGTSEHNEQFF.

The chain uses TRBV7-3 and TRBJ2-1; TCRdb outputs TRBD1, but without DNA this stays unchecked. This CDR3 has 15 amino acids. CDR1 is SGHTA and CDR2 is FQGTGA in the germline V gene. The CDR3 loop reads CASRPGQGGSGEQFF.